Listed below are T cell receptor beta chains from one sample, sequenced in a study of cytomegalovirus exposure and HLA in healthy donors. Data came from immunoSEQ multiplex PCR; TCRdb stores just in-frame clones and leaves some out. This sample carries around 140,000 clones, about three fifths of them seen once, and the ten largest clones take around 1.9%. What was sequenced was PBMCs. The receptors originated from a male donor in good health and CMV-seronegative. Each CDR3 is given with its conserved first and last residue. Each record gives: clone size, D gene, J gene, V gene, CDR3 DNA, CDR3 protein. D genes are given only for firm matches. Clone size is shown for a subset of rows, as once, few, many or a class of expanded clone.

-	TRBD1	TRBJ1-4	TRBV5-6	TGTGCCAGCAGCTCCCTTTTAAACGGACAGGCGGGTGATGAAAAACTGTTTTTT	CASSSLLNGQAGDEKLFF
-	TRBD1	TRBJ1-6	TRBV25-1	TGTGCCAGCAGTGAATATGGGCAGGGGGGCTCCTATAATTCACCCCTCCACTTT	CASSEYGQGGSYNSPLHF
-	-	TRBJ2-1	TRBV29-1	TGCAGCGTTGAAGTAGGACAGTTCTACAATGAGCAGTTCTTC	CSVEVGQFYNEQFF
few	TRBD1	TRBJ2-2	TRBV5-4	TGTGCCAGCAGCTCCGAACAGGGGAGCGGGGAGCTGTTTTTT	CASSSEQGSGELFF
-	TRBD1	TRBJ1-2	TRBV2	TGTGCCAGCAAAGGGACAGGGGGCCACTATGGCTACACCTTC	CASKGTGGHYGYTF
-	-	TRBJ2-5	TRBV9	TGTGCCAGCAGCGTAGTTTCTGGGGGCGGGCAGACCCAGTACTTC	CASSVVSGGGQTQYF
few	-	TRBJ2-6	TRBV7-8	TGTGCCAGCAGTCGTCCCCGGGTTTTAGGGGCCAACGTCCTGACTTTC	CASSRPRVLGANVLTF
few	-	TRBJ2-4	TRBV15	TGTGCCACCAGCAGGGAGCTATATCTAGCCAAAAACATTCAGTACTTC	CATSRELYLAKNIQYF
-	TRBD2	TRBJ2-1	TRBV4-2	TGTGCCAGCAGCCGCCTTGGAGCGGGGGGTCAGGACAATGAGCAGTTCTTC	CASSRLGAGGQDNEQFF
once	TRBD1	TRBJ1-4	TRBV18	TGTGCCAGCTCACCAAATAAACAGGGGGCAGCAACTAATGAAAAACTGTTTTTT	CASSPNKQGAATNEKLFF
-	-	TRBJ2-7	TRBV19	TGTGCCAGTAGTCCGAAACCCTACAGGGCCCCCTACGAGCAGTACTTC	CASSPKPYRAPYEQYF
-	-	TRBJ1-3	TRBV9	TGTGCCAGCAGCGTAGTGCCCGGCTCTGGAAACACCATATATTTT	CASSVVPGSGNTIYF
-	-	TRBJ1-2	TRBV29-1	TGCAGCGTTGGTAGGGGTGGCGGCTACACCTTC	CSVGRGGGYTF
-	-	TRBJ1-2	TRBV6-5	TGTGCCAGCAGTTACCACAACCCCGGACAGTCCTATGGCTACCCCTTC	CASSYHNPGQSYGYPF
-	TRBD1	TRBJ2-1	TRBV29-1	TGCAGCGTTGAAGAGTGGACAGGGGAGATTGAGCAGTTCTTC	CSVEEWTGEIEQFF
-	-	TRBJ2-7	TRBV2	TGTGCCAGCAGTGGTGGGCCACTCCGCGAGCAGTACTTC	CASSGGPLREQYF
-	-	TRBJ1-4	TRBV7-2	TGTGCCAGCAGCTCGCAAGTGGGGGCGGATGAAAAACTGTTTTTT	CASSSQVGADEKLFF
-	TRBD1	TRBJ1-2	TRBV19	TGTGCCAGTAGTATGGGGACAGGACCCAACTATGGCTACACCTTC	CASSMGTGPNYGYTF
-	-	TRBJ1-1	TRBV2	TGTGCCAGCACTGCGATTGACGCGGGCACTGAAGCTTTCTTT	CASTAIDAGTEAFF
-	TRBD2	TRBJ2-1	TRBV12-5	TGTGCTAGCGGGGGGGAATACGACAATGAGCAGTTCTTC	CASGGEYDNEQFF
many	TRBD2	TRBJ2-3	TRBV27	TGTGCCAGCAGTTTACTAGCGGGGGTATGGACAGATACGCAGTATTTT	CASSLLAGVWTDTQYF
-	TRBD1	TRBJ1-3	TRBV11-2	TGTGCCAGCAGCTTGTTCTTGGGGACAGGCCCTTACCCCATATATTTT	CASSLFLGTGPYPIYF
-	-	TRBJ2-7	TRBV28	TGTGCCAGCAGTTTAGGGAGTTTAAGGGTCGAGCAGTACTTC	CASSLGSLRVEQYF
few	-	TRBJ2-5	TRBV10-3	TGTGCCATCAGCCCGGGGGGCAGGGAGACCCAGTACTTC	CAISPGGRETQYF
-	TRBD2	TRBJ2-7	TRBV27	TGTGCCAGCAGTCTAAGCCTGGGACTAGCGGCCTACGAGCAGTACTTC	CASSLSLGLAAYEQYF
-	-	TRBJ1-1	TRBV18	TGTGCCAGCTCTGGGGGCCGCAGGAACACTGAAGCTTTCTTT	CASSGGRRNTEAFF